This TCR beta chain was identified during a study of shared clonotypes between healthy human individuals. About the research overall: Each donor's CD8 memory used one plate, CD8 naive two, each CD4 subset three.

Per germline, CDR1 SSHAT and CDR2 FNYEAQ (reference sequence). The V end lost 3 bases, the J end lost 4 bases, and 13 bases lay between the germline ends. The CDR3 length is 15 residues. CD8 memory cells included CD45RO+ cells plus CCR7-negative CD45RA+ TemRA cells. Profiling relied on immunoSEQ multiplex PCR, and the TCRdb table lists in-frame clones only, not all of them. The sample gives about 690,000 clones, about nine tenths of which show up once; 34% is in the top ten. This receptor was identified in a man between 18 and 29 years old in good health. Some clones in this sample may be carry-over from other donors' samples. The material sequenced was memory CD8+ T cells from PBMCs. Subset noted: CD45RO+ cells pooled with CCR7-negative TemRA cells. The chain couples TRBV7-7 to TRBJ2-1, with D hard to call. The CDR3 bases are TGTGCCAGCAGCTTCAGCACGGCGACATACAATGAGCAGTTCTTC. This translates into CASSFSTATYNEQFF.